What follows are 6 T cell receptor beta chains derived from one specimen sequenced in a study of cytomegalovirus exposure and HLA in healthy donors. With 60 Vbeta and 13 Jbeta primers, the PCR was carried out. The assay was immunoSEQ multiplex PCR, and TCRdb's table has in-frame clones only and misses some. Of under 150,000 clones listed, around 77% were seen once; the top ten hold about 1%. Sequencing used PBMCs. Source of these receptors: a man younger than 35 in good health and CMV-seronegative.

The chain joins TRBV25-1 to TRBJ1-2, with D unclear. CDR1 and CDR2 from the germline V gene are MGHDK and SYGVNS. This CDR3 region has 11 residues. V lost 4 bases and J lost 8, with 8 bases in between. CDR3 DNA sequence: TGTGCCAGCAGTGCGGGTTGCGGCTACACCTTC. Encoded protein: CASSAGCGYTF.

The chain has TRBV4-3 and TRBJ2-6; TRBD1 is a possible D gene (6 bases). The germline CDR1 and CDR2 sequences are LGHNA and YSLEER. V was shortened by 3 bases and J by 0 bases, with 24 bases between the two germline ends. CDR3 length equals 21 residues. The CDR3 bases are TGCGCCAGCAGCCACCTGCTCGCCAGGGGTAAACCATTCTCTGGGGCCAACGTCCTGACTTTC. Its translation: CASSHLLARGKPFSGANVLTF.

This rearrangement joins TRBV25-1 to TRBJ1-2; TRBD1 is a possible D gene (6 bases). The CDR3 is made up of 14 amino acids. V shed 1 base and J shed 8 bases, with 14 bases lying between them. Germline CDR1 MGHDK, CDR2 SYGVNS. The CDR3 bases are TGTGCCAGCAGTGAATTGGGGGCAGGGCAAGGCTACACCTTC. This encodes CASSELGAGQGYTF.

The V call is TRBV11-2, the J call TRBJ2-1; D uncertain. Germline-derived CDR1 and CDR2 are SGHAT and FQNNGV. The CDR3 runs to 14 residues. Trimming took 3 bases from V and 1 from J, leaving 7 bases between them. CDR3 sequence (DNA): TGTGCCAGCAGCTTCGGGTTTTCCTACAATGAGCAGTTCTTC. Translated: CASSFGFSYNEQFF.

The chain links TRBV11-3 to TRBJ2-2; no definite D call. This CDR3 has 15 residues. In germline, CDR1 is SGHNT, CDR2 YENEEA. The V end was cut by 2 bases, the J end by 4 bases, with 11 bases between. The CDR3 sequence is CASSLRSGSTGELFF. The CDR3 DNA is TGTGCCAGCAGCTTAAGATCAGGATCCACCGGGGAGCTGTTTTTT.

The rearrangement links TRBV15 to TRBJ2-4; D might be TRBD2 (6 bases). The CDR3 totals 15 residues. V gave up 8 bases and J gave up 5 bases, with 19 bases separating them. CDR1 is LNHNV, CDR2 YYDKDF, per germline (reference sequence). CDR3 residues: CATGGRGDGENIQYF. CDR3 nucleotides: TGTGCCACCGGGGGGAGAGGGGACGGTGAAAACATTCAGTACTTC. Together with reference TRBV15 and TRBJ2-4, the CDR3 gives the full variable domain: DAMVIQNPRYQVTQFGKPVTLSCSQTLNHNVMYWYQQKSSQAPKLLFHYYDKDFNNEADTPDNFQSRRPNTSFCFLDIRSPGLGDTAMYLCATGGRGDGENIQYFGAGTRLSVL.